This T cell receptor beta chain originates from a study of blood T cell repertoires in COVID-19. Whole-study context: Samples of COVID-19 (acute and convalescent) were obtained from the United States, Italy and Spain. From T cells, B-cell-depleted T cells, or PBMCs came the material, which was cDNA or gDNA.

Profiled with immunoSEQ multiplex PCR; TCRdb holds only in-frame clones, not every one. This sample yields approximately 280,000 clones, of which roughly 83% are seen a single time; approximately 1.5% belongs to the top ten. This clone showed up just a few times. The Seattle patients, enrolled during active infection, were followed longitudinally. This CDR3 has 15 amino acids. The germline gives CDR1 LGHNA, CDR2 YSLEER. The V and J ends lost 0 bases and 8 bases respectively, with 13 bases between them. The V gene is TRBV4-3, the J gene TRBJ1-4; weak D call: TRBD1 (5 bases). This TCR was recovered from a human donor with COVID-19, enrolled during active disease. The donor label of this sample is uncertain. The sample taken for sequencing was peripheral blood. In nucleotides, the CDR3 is TGCGCCAGCAGCCAAGATCGGGGAGGGGAGGAAAAACTGTTTTTT. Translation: CASSQDRGGEEKLFF.